Reported below is one TCR beta chain. This clone was detected a few times. There is no known antigen for this receptor. Base quality data are lacking; no much larger clone is found one base away. This entry is derived from a study of memory CD4+ T cells and cytomegalovirus serostatus (dated by TCRdb to the late 2010s). Background for the entire study: The cohort comprised 33 healthy Belgian adults, 9 CMV seropositive and around 24 CMV seronegative. The study sequenced CD4+ memory TCRbeta repertoires of a Belgian cohort with known cytomegalovirus serostatus to replicate a published TCR-based CMV serostatus classifier. The paper as a whole reports these results and caveats: The original-framework classifier achieved a median bootstrapped AUC of 0.95 with a 95% CI of 0.76-1.00 on the Belgian cohort. Unlike the original study, which covered naive and memory CD4+ and CD8+ populations, the Belgian study sequenced only CD4+CD45RO+ memory cells. Results were interpreted as suggesting that the CMV-associated TCR signature is largely present in the CD4+ memory repertoire. For predicting CMV serostatus, the median bootstrapped AUC was about 0.95 using the original framework and roughly 0.92 using a US-trained random forest. Among the 150 to 200 previously reported CMV-associated TCRbeta sequences, 67 showed up in the CD4+ memory repertoires, with each one found in between one and five individuals.

Single viable CD3+CD4+CD8-CD45RO+ cells were sorted as memory CD4+ T cells on a FACSAria II. CMV serostatus was assessed using a Roche Elecsys assay, by which serum IgG against CMV pp150, pp28, p38 and p52 was detected. After thawing, total CD4+ T cells were enriched by positive selection with CD4 magnetic microbeads. The samples came from a separate study whose specific focus was interrogating the CD4+ T cell memory repertoire. Peripheral blood mononuclear cells were isolated and cryopreserved according to standard operating procedures, and serum was stored at -80 degrees C. CD3-PerCP (BW264/56), CD4-APC (RPA-T4), CD45RO-PE (UCHT1) and CD8-Pacific Orange (3B5) antibodies were used for staining, and non-viable cells were excluded with Sytox blue. CDR3 length: 13 amino acids, cysteine to phenylalanine. Only the CDR3 DNA stays, 39 bases, in frame from base 1. The V end loses 2 bases and the J end loses 1 base, and a stretch of 8 bases separates them. Taken from the germline V gene (reference sequence), the CDR1 and CDR2 loops are GTSNPN and SVGIG.

Genomic DNA was extracted from sorted cells with the Quick-DNA Microprep Kit. Amplification of TCRbeta DNA was done with the immunoSEQ hsTCRbeta kit, following the protocol from the manufacturer. TCRbeta libraries were sequenced on an Illumina MiSeq instrument. Concerning the study's data processing: Removing out-of-frame sequences left about 2,300,000 distinct TCRbeta sequences, an average of around 70,000 per individual. Two values were used to score each individual: the count of over 150 previously reported CMV-associated TCRbeta sequences and the total count of productive distinct TCRbeta sequences. A beta-binomial model was reimplemented in Python, and scikit-learn random forests with default parameters were trained on data from the US cohort. Classifier performance on the Belgian cohort was reported as the median AUC with percentile confidence intervals calculated over 10,000 bootstrap iterations. What TCRdb holds here is the immuneACCESS table cut down to in-frame rearrangements. Part of the clones is not present; checked against another copy, under half of the missing clones reflect an unresolved V gene, and the others are unexplained. The V and J calls and the clone size are those of that table, but D and trimming were determined from the DNA. The sample table records 27,000 or so clones; over 70% of these occur just once. The biggest ten clones account for 0.68% of the sample.

The rearrangement joined TRBV30 to TRBJ1-1; no confident D gene assignment can be made. The sequencing sample was made of memory CD4+ T cells from blood. This TCR came from an adult in good health and CMV-seronegative. The nucleotide sequence is TGTGCCTGGAGTACGCGGAGGAACACTGAAGCTTTCTTT. Its translation reads: CAWSTRRNTEAFF.